The 4 T cell receptor beta chains below were found in one sample sequenced in a study of radiation and T cells in renal cell carcinoma (dated by TCRdb to between 2020 and 2021). The time point label here, explained by the study, means: baseline pretreatment blood. The meaning of the sample's treatment or condition label: 15 Gy SBRT to primary tumor, nephrectomy 4 weeks later. Preparation of the library involved the immunoSEQ multiplex PCR assay. TCRdb stores this immuneACCESS table with in-frame sequences only. Part of the clones is absent; in the studies checked, under half of the shortfall reflects unresolved V genes, and no reason is known for the rest. The sample table records about 140,000 clones; 75% to 90% of these occur just once. The top ten clones comprise 20% to 25% of the sample. This specimen was blood, taken from a patient whose treatment included radiotherapy and nephrectomy. The receptors were sampled from a woman aged 45-65 years with renal cell carcinoma.

The gene calls are TRBV5-4 and TRBJ1-5; no clear D. From germline, CDR1 is SGHNT and CDR2 YYREEE (reference sequence). The V and J ends lost 0 bases and 1 base respectively, with 8 bases between them. This CDR3 contains 15 residues. CDR3: CASSLEPESNQPQHF. Here the CDR3 DNA reads TGTGCCAGCAGCTTGGAACCCGAAAGCAATCAGCCCCAGCATTTT.

Only a few counts were recorded for this clone. V gene TRBV5-8 combines with J gene TRBJ1-2, with no clear D. The CDR3 has 13 amino acids. Trimming removed 0 bases at V and 2 bases at J, with 5 bases between. Germline assignment: CDR1 SGHTS and CDR2 YDEGEE. CDR3 DNA: TGTGCCAGCAGCTTGGCCGGGAACTATGGCTACACCTTC. This translates into CASSLAGNYGYTF.

The chain uses TRBV2 and TRBJ2-5, with D hard to call. V lost 4 bases and J lost 11, with 14 bases in between. This CDR3 has 12 residues. Per germline, CDR1 SNHLY and CDR2 FYNNEI. In DNA form, the CDR3 reads TGTGCCAGCAGTGGGGGTGGATTCGGGCAGTACTTC. Translating gives CASSGGGFGQYF.

This clone has a handful of counts. The chain recombines TRBV6-5 with TRBJ1-6; D is ambiguous. Trimming removed 6 bases at V and 9 bases at J, with 9 bases between. Germline V gene lookup returns CDR1 MNHEY and CDR2 SVGAGI. The length of the CDR3 is 12 residues. CDR3 region: CASSRGGSPLHF. CDR3 in DNA: TGTGCCAGCAGCCGAGGAGGTTCACCCCTCCACTTT.